This T cell receptor (beta chain) was retrieved from a study of blood T cell repertoires in COVID-19. Study-wide context: PBMCs, B-cell-depleted T cells, or T cells provided the cDNA or gDNA that made up the material.

Germline V CDR1 and CDR2: LNHDA, SQIVND (reference sequence). The ends were cut back, 6 bases at V and 0 bases at J, with 14 bases in the middle. The CDR3 has 15 residues. Sequencing used immunoSEQ multiplex PCR; TCRdb keeps in-frame clones, though not all of them. This sample has 210,000 or so clones, with 80% to 85% found just once. The specimen sequenced was peripheral blood. The clonotype comes from a human donor in a cohort sampled during active COVID-19. The gene calls are TRBV19 and TRBJ1-1; D is ambiguous. The CDR3 bases are TGTGCCAGTAGCTTTCCGGGAGGAATGAACACTGAAGCTTTCTTT. It is translated as CASSFPGGMNTEAFF.